The entry below describes one TCR beta chain. What it binds is unknown. The ends were cut back, 2 bases at V and 7 bases at J, with 14 bases in the middle. This CDR3 region has 14 residues. The germline CDR1 and CDR2 sequences are LGHNA and YSLEER. Libraries were prepared by immunoSEQ multiplex PCR; TCRdb keeps only in-frame clonotypes and omits some of them. The table records 20,000 or so clones, 75% to 90% of them present only once. The data were obtained in a study of T cell clonotyping in hematopoietic cell transplantation. Findings of the study overall: At the given depth, recipient repertoires were over 97% de novo clonotypes.

Time point noted: recipient sample about 28 days before transplant, after cytoreduction. The sequence was collected from a man between 18 and 35 years old with biphenotypic leukemia. Some clones in this sample may be carry-over from other donors' samples. Sequencing was performed on peripheral blood mononuclear cells, taken before stem cell transplant. The chain employs TRBV4-3 and TRBJ1-1; D unclear. Here the CDR3 reads CASSQTDRGVEAFF. For the CDR3, the DNA is TGCGCCAGCAGCCAAACGGATCGGGGAGTTGAAGCTTTCTTT.